This entry is about one T cell receptor (beta chain). Its antigen is unknown. V was clipped by 0 bases and J by 8 bases, with 8 bases between them. CDR1 is SGHTS, CDR2 YDEGEE, per germline. This CDR3 has 13 residues. This table comes from immunoSEQ multiplex PCR, and its TCRdb copy is limited to in-frame clones, with some not included. This sample carries about 440,000 clones, approximately 88% of them seen once, and the ten largest clones take more than 10%. As for treatment: about 20 received Ad26.COV2.S at low or high dose, single or two shots; 5 received placebo; per-sample allocation not given. Day 63 after the first vaccine or placebo injection was the time point for sampling. In Boston, the donor was an adult between 18-55 years of age. This entry belongs to a study of Ad26.COV2.S vaccination and SARS-CoV-2 variants. Background on the study: The Ad26.COV2.S arm of the COV1001 trial was where the donor was placed. Ad26.COV2.S given intramuscularly, once or twice 56 days apart. General study results and limits: Vaccine and placebo recipients had comparable breadth of non-spike TCRs.

The TCR sequence derives from a person between 18 and 65 years old who received the Ad26.COV2.S COVID-19 vaccine or a placebo. This specimen consisted of peripheral blood, obtained in a trial of Ad26.COV2.S vaccine versus placebo. The V and J genes are TRBV5-8 and TRBJ1-4; D uncertain. In nucleotides, the CDR3 is TGTGCCAGCAGCTTGGTGGGAGGGGAAAAACTGTTTTTT. Protein product: CASSLVGGEKLFF.